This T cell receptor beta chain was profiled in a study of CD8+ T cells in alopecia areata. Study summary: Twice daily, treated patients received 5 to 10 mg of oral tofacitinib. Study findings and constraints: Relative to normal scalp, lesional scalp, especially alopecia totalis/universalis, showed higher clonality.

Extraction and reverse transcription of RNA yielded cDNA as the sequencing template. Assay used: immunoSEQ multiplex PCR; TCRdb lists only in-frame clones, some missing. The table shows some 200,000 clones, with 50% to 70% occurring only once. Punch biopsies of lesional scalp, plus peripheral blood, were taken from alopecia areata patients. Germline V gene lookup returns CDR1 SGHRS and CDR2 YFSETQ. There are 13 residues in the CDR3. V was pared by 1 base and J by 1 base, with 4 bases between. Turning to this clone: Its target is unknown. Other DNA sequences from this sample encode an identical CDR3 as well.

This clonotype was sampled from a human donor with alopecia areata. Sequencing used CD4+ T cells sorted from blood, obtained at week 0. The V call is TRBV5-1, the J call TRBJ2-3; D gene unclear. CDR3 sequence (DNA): TGCGCCAGCAGCTTGAAAGGCACAGATACGCAGTATTTT. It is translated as CASSLKGTDTQYF.